The 13 T cell receptor beta chains presented below share a single source sample, sequenced in a study of T cells in Graves' hyperthyroidism and ophthalmopathy. Authors of the study amplified TCR beta CDR3 regions from RNA transcripts. A set of HTBI primers served as the primers for a first-round RT-PCR of the TCR CDR3. One entry per CDR3 protein, called by TCRdb with MiXCR from the multiplex PCR reads. The data show 600,000 or so distinct CDR3 sequences, with 14% seen just once and roughly 6.9% held by the top ten. The sequenced sample was blood. Receptors originate from a woman aged 18-29 years with Graves' ophthalmopathy.

The table lists this clonotype with many counts. V usage is TRBV30 and J usage is TRBJ2-2; D is perhaps TRBD1 (6 bases). Trimming removed 6 bases at V and 5 bases at J, with 10 bases between. CDR1 and CDR2 from the germline V gene are GTSNPN and SVGIG (reference sequence). The CDR3 length is 12 residues. Written as DNA, the CDR3 is TGTGCCTGCTACAGGGTAACCGGGGAGCTGTTTTTT. Translating gives CACYRVTGELFF.

This clonotype was seen ten or more times. This rearrangement joins TRBV11-2 to TRBJ1-2; a weak D match, TRBD1 (5 bases). Trimming pared 1 base from V and 6 bases from J, leaving 12 bases between. There are 14 residues in the CDR3. Germline V gene lookup returns CDR1 SGHAT and CDR2 FQNNGV. The CDR3 spells CASSLVQVGHGYTF. CDR3 nucleotide sequence: TGTGCCAGCAGCTTAGTACAGGTTGGCCATGGCTACACCTTC. Full variable domain (missing parts from reference TRBV11-2 and TRBJ1-2): EAGVAQSPRYKIIEKRQSVAFWCNPISGHATLYWYQQILGQGPKLLIQFQNNGVVDDSQLPKDRFSAERLKGVDSTLKIQPAKLEDSAVYLCASSLVQVGHGYTFGSGTRLTVV.

This clonotype showed up many times. The V call is TRBV28, the J call TRBJ1-1; perhaps TRBD1 as D (6 bases). Trimming took off 4 bases at V and 1 base at J, with 13 bases between the two ends. The CDR3 runs 15 residues. From germline, CDR1 is MDHEN and CDR2 SYDVKM. The CDR3 here is CASSSWGQENTEAFF. DNA for the CDR3: TGTGCCAGCAGTTCATGGGGGCAAGAGAACACTGAAGCTTTCTTT.

Regarding this clonotype: This could be a read error, since a much larger clone is one nucleotide away. The chain recombines TRBV30 with TRBJ2-1, with D uncertain. CDR1 and CDR2 (germline): GTSNPN, SVGIG (reference sequence). Trimming left V 8 bases short and J 4 bases short, with 12 bases between. The CDR3 spans 12 residues. For the CDR3, the DNA is TGTGCCCGGACCGGGTCGTACAATGAGCAGTTCTTC. This gives the protein CARTGSYNEQFF.

The J gene is TRBJ2-3, the V gene TRBV7-2; 16 bases line up with TRBD2. The CDR3 totals 20 residues. V gave up 3 bases and J gave up 8 bases; unmatched junction bases: 17. The germline V gene has CDR1 SGHTA and CDR2 FQGNSA. CDR3 protein: CASSFDVLGTSGRASGTQYF. The DNA for the CDR3 is TGTGCCAGCAGCTTTGATGTTCTCGGGACTAGCGGGAGGGCCTCAGGTACGCAGTATTTT. The full variable domain, rest sourced from reference TRBV7-2 and TRBJ2-3, is GAGVSQSPSNKVTEKGKDVELRCDPISGHTALYWYRQSLGQGLEFLIYFQGNSAPDKSGLPSDRFSAERTGGSVSTLTIQRTQQEDSAVYLCASSFDVLGTSGRASGTQYFGPGTRLTVL.

This clonotype was seen repeatedly, ten times or more. The chain combines TRBV28 with TRBJ1-2, with a weak D call TRBD1 (6 bases). The CDR3 sequence is 12 residues long. Looked up from germline, CDR1 is MDHEN and CDR2 is SYDVKM. Trimming shortened V by 5 bases and J by 7 bases, and 11 bases separated the two germline ends. The CDR3 DNA reads TGTGCCAGCAGTCTCACGGACAGTGGCTACACCTTC. It is translated as CASSLTDSGYTF.

The chain carries TRBV6-1 and TRBJ2-2; D ambiguous. CDR1 MNHNS and CDR2 SASEGT come from the germline V gene. This CDR3 is built from 14 residues. V gave up 6 bases and J gave up 9 bases, with 17 bases separating them. CDR3 sequence (DNA): TGTGCCAGCAGCCTCGGAGCCCAATATCGGGAGCTGTTTTTT. Its protein is CASSLGAQYRELFF.

This clonotype was detected a few times. The chain employs TRBV27 and TRBJ1-6, with D tentatively TRBD1 (6 bases). Trimming removed 3 bases at V and 8 bases at J, with 17 bases between. The CDR3 covers 16 residues. Germline CDR1 MNHEY, CDR2 SMNVEV (reference sequence). The CDR3 loop is CASSFGGGAIHSPLHF. The CDR3 coding sequence is TGTGCCAGCAGTTTTGGTGGGGGCGCAATTCATTCACCCCTCCACTTT.

There are many counts of this clonotype. This rearrangement joins TRBV7-9 to TRBJ1-1; unclear D gene. The CDR3 runs 13 residues. Per the germline V gene, CDR1 is SEHNR and CDR2 is FQNEAQ (reference sequence). Trimming removed 3 bases at V and 1 base at J, with 6 bases between. CDR3 in DNA: TGTGCCAGCAGCTTGAGTAGGAACACTGAAGCTTTCTTT. Amino acids: CASSLSRNTEAFF.

This clonotype was recorded many times. This chain connects TRBV28 to TRBJ2-1; no reliable D call. Germline V CDR1 and CDR2: MDHEN, SYDVKM. The CDR3 consists of 14 residues. V was shortened by 6 bases and J by 1 base, with 10 bases between the two germline ends. The CDR3 protein is CASRLELSYNEQFF. The CDR3 DNA sequence: TGTGCCAGCAGGCTAGAGTTGTCCTACAATGAGCAGTTCTTC. Full variable domain (rest looked up from reference TRBV28 and TRBJ2-1): DVKVTQSSRYLVKRTGEKVFLECVQDMDHENMFWYRQDPGLGLRLIYFSYDVKMKEKGDIPEGYSVSREKKERFSLILESASTNQTSMYLCASRLELSYNEQFFGPGTRLTVL.

This clonotype came up many times. The chain uses TRBV20-1 and TRBJ2-7; 8 nucleotides align to TRBD1. With 3 bases clipped from V and 0 bases from J, the junction kept 13 bases outside the gene matches. The CDR3 loop spans 17 amino acids. The V gene's germline CDR1 is DFQATT and CDR2 SNEGSKA (reference sequence). DNA of the CDR3: TGCAGTGCTAGCTACATACCGGGACAGGCGCTCTCCTACGAGCAGTACTTC. Translation: CSASYIPGQALSYEQYF.

The rearrangement joins TRBV6-1 to TRBJ2-7, with 8 bases identical to TRBD1. Germline CDR1 and CDR2: MNHNS and SASEGT. The CDR3 runs 15 residues. The junction had 13 bases not matched to a gene; V was cut back by 8 bases and J by 4 bases. The CDR3 DNA is TGTGCCAGCGAACATCGGGCAGGGGGCTCATACGAGCAGTACTTC. It yields the protein CASEHRAGGSYEQYF.

This chain connects TRBV7-9 to TRBJ1-6; D uncertain. The CDR3 is 14 residues long. The V gene's germline CDR1 is SEHNR and CDR2 FQNEAQ (reference sequence). The V end was cut by 3 bases, the J end by 10 bases, with 13 bases between. The CDR3 is CASSLTFSLSPLHF. CDR3 DNA sequence: TGTGCCAGCAGCTTGACCTTTTCCCTCTCACCCCTCCACTTT.